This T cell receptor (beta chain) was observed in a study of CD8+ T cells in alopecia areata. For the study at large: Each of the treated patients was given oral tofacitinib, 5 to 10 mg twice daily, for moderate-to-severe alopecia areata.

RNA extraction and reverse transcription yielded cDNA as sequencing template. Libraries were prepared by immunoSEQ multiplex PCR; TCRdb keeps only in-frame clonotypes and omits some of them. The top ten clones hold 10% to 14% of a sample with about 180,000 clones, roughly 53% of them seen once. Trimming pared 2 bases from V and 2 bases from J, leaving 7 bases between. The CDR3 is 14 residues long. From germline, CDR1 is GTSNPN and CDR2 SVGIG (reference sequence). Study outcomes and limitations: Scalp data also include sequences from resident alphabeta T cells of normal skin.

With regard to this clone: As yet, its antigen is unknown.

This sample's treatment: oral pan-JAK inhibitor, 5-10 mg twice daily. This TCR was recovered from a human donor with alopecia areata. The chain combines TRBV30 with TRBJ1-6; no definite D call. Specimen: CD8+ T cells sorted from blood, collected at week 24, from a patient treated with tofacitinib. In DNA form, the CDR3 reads TGTGCCTGGAGTCTCGGGACCTATAATTCACCCCTCCACTTT. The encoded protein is CAWSLGTYNSPLHF.